The clone carrying this T cell receptor beta chain appeared a single time. The target antigen is unknown. This CDR3 is 13 amino acids long. The V and J ends lost 1 base and 3 bases respectively, with 8 bases between them. Germline assignment: CDR1 GTSNPN and CDR2 SVGIG (reference sequence). The sample is drawn from a study of OX40 agonist ivuxolimab in advanced cancers. Points from the study as a whole: At 0.1 to 3.0 mg/kg and by week 6, CD4+ and CD8+ T cells in the blood had expanded clonally.

Any history of autoimmune disease or systemic immunosuppression disqualified patients. Generated by immunoSEQ multiplex PCR, the TCRdb table keeps only in-frame clones and is missing some. The data contain approximately 62,000 clones, approximately 90% of them singletons. This sequence originates from an adult with an advanced solid tumor such as melanoma, head and neck, liver or kidney cancer. The sequencing here drew on CD4+ or CD8+ T cells sorted from blood, taken in a trial of the OX40 agonist ivuxolimab. The chain uses TRBV30 and TRBJ2-3; D ambiguous. This CDR3 reads CAWSATSTDTQYF. The CDR3 DNA follows: TGTGCCTGGAGTGCTACCTCTACAGATACGCAGTATTTT.